The source of this T cell receptor beta chain is a study of blood T cell repertoires in COVID-19. One Seattle source followed patients from active infection through their disease course. CDR3 length equals 13 residues. Germline V CDR1 and CDR2: KGHSH, LQKENI. V shed 5 bases, J shed 5 bases, and the junction held 5 bases outside the gene matches. The assay was immunoSEQ multiplex PCR, and TCRdb's table has in-frame clones only and misses some. The sample includes some 120,000 clones, 90% to 95% seen only once; the top ten take approximately 2%. The receptor was isolated from a man aged 45-60 years with COVID-19, enrolled during active disease. The rearrangement joins TRBV18 to TRBJ2-7; TRBD1 matches 8 bases. Sequencing was done on a sample of peripheral blood. The CDR3 region is CASSAGGWDEQYF. CDR3 nucleotide sequence: TGTGCCAGCTCAGCAGGGGGCTGGGACGAGCAGTACTTC.